The source of this TCR beta chain is a study of response to subunit inactivated influenza vaccine. The germline V and J ends were trimmed by 1 base and 5 bases, with 5 bases remaining between them. This CDR3 comprises 13 residues. CDR1 and CDR2 (germline): LGHDT, YNNKEL (reference sequence). TCRdb reanalysed the RT-PCR reads using MiXCR and keeps one entry per CDR3 protein. The table has just under 550,000 distinct CDR3 sequences, roughly 25% seen once. A further study also used this sample, focusing on T cells expressing NK-cell markers. That investigation notes: Scientists made TCR beta cDNA using 5'RACE template switching with UMIs. It was from sorted CD3+CD56+NKG2C+, CD3+CD56+NKG2C- and CD3+CD56-NKG2C+ T cells that TCR beta repertoires came. One of eight sequenced donors was HCMV-seronegative; the other seven were seropositive. In several experiments, sorting was restricted to alpha-beta TCR T cells by an anti-gamma-delta TCR antibody.

Material: CD4+ T cells sorted from PBMCs, obtained 11 to 12 days after vaccination. The receptor was derived from a man aged 45-60 years who received an inactivated influenza vaccine. The chain is built from TRBV3-1 and TRBJ2-2; D remains ambiguous. The CDR3 coding sequence is TGTGCCAGCAGCCAAGTAGGAACCGGGGAGCTGTTTTTT. It specifies CASSQVGTGELFF.